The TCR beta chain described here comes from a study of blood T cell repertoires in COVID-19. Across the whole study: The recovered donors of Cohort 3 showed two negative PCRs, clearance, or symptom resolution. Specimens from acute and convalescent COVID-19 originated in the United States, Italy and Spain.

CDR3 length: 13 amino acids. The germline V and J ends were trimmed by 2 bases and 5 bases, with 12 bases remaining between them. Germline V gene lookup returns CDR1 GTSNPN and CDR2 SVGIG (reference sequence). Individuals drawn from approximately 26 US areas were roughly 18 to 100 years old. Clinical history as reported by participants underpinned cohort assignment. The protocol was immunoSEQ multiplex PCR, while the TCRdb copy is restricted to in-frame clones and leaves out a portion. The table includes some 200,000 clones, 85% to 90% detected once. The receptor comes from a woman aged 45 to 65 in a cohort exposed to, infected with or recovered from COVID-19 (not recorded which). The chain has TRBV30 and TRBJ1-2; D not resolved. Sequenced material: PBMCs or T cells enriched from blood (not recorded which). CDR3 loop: CAWSHYRKYGYTF. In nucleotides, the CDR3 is TGTGCCTGGAGTCATTACAGAAAATATGGCTACACCTTC.